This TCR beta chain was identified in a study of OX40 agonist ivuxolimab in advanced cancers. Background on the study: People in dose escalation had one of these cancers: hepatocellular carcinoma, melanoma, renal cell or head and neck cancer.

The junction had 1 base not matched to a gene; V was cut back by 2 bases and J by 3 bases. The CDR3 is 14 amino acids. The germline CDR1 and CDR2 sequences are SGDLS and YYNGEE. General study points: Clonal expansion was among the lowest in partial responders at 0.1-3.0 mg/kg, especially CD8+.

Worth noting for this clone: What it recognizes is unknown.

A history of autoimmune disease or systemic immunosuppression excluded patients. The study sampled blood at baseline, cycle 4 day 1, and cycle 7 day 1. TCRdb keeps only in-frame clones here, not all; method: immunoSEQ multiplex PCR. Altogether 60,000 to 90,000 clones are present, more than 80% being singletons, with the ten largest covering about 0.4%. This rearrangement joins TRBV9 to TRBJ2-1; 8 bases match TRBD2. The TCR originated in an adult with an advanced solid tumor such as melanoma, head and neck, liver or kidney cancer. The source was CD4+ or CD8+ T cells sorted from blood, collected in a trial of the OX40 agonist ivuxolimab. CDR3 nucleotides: TGTGCCAGCAGCGTCAGCGGGGGCTACAATGAGCAGTTCTTC. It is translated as CASSVSGGYNEQFF. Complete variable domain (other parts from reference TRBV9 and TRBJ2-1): DSGVTQTPKHLITATGQRVTLRCSPRSGDLSVYWYQQSLDQGLQFLIQYYNGEERAKGNILERFSAQQFPDLHSELNLSSLELGDSALYFCASSVSGGYNEQFFGPGTRLTVL.